This is a list of T cell receptor beta chains from one sample in a study of graft-versus-host responses after intestinal transplantation. Some clones are missing from TCRdb's copy, which holds only in-frame ones; the method was immunoSEQ multiplex PCR. Of some 45,000 clones in the sample, 85% to 95% were seen once. The source was PBMCs, collected 335 days after intestinal transplant. The receptors were gathered from a human patient who received an intestinal transplant, so some T cells may come from the graft donor. The CDR3 runs from the conserved cysteine through the conserved F or W. The D gene is left open where the match is weak. Where a row states a size, it is once, few, many or the class of an expanded clone; other rows omit it.

TRBV5-5	TRBJ2-7	.	.	TGTGCCAGCAGCTCGGACAGCAACGAGCAGTACTTC	CASSSDSNEQYF
TRBV5-1	TRBJ2-1	TRBD2	few	TGCGCCAGCAGCTTGGAAACTAGCGGGGGGGCCGGCGATGAGCAGTTCTTC	CASSLETSGGAGDEQFF
TRBV4-1	TRBJ1-1	TRBD1	.	TGCGCCAGCAGCCGCGGACAGGGGCGAATGAACACTGAAGCTTTCTTT	CASSRGQGRMNTEAFF
TRBV18	TRBJ2-7	TRBD1	.	TGTGCCAGCGGCCCGGACAGGGGCTACGAGCAGTACTTC	CASGPDRGYEQYF
TRBV4-1	TRBJ2-1	TRBD1	.	TGCGCCAGCAGCTCTTCGAAACAGGGGGCGCGCAATGAGCAGTTCTTC	CASSSSKQGARNEQFF
TRBV11-1	TRBJ2-1	.	.	TGTGCCAGCAGCTTAGGACGGGTAGGGACCTACAATGAGCAGTTCTTC	CASSLGRVGTYNEQFF
TRBV6-5	TRBJ2-7	.	.	TGTGCCCTTGGGACCTACGAGCAGTACTTC	CALGTYEQYF
TRBV14	TRBJ2-7	.	.	TGTGCCAGCACCCCAAGGGCCTACGAGCAGTACTTC	CASTPRAYEQYF
TRBV6-5	TRBJ2-7	.	.	TGTGCCAGCAGTAGTAACTACGAGCAGTACTTC	CASSSNYEQYF
TRBV7-9	TRBJ1-1	.	.	TGTGCCAGCAGCTTAGCCGGGACGATTGAAGCTTTCTTT	CASSLAGTIEAFF
TRBV7-3	TRBJ2-3	.	.	TGTGCCAGCAGCCCAGAGGGATTCACAGATACGCAGTATTTT	CASSPEGFTDTQYF
TRBV7-2	TRBJ2-1	.	.	TGTGCCAGCAGCCCACTCGATTCAACCTACAATGAGCAGTTCTTC	CASSPLDSTYNEQFF
TRBV11-2	TRBJ1-6	TRBD1	.	TGTGCCAGCAGCCCTCGGACAGGAGCCGAGAATTCGCCCCTCCACTTT	CASSPRTGAENSPLHF
TRBV5-6	TRBJ2-7	.	.	TGTGCCAGCAGCTCGGTGGGCTACGAGCAGTACTTC	CASSSVGYEQYF
TRBV9	TRBJ2-5	TRBD2	.	TGTGCCAGCAGCGTCCAAGTAGCGGGAGGCGGAGAGACCCAGTACTTC	CASSVQVAGGGETQYF
TRBV27	TRBJ1-1	.	.	TGTGCCAGCAGTTCCCCAGGGTTGAACACTGAAGCTTTCTTT	CASSSPGLNTEAFF
TRBV6-5	TRBJ1-5	.	.	TGTGCCAGCAGCCGTGGACCCACGGGTGGGCCCCAGCATTTT	CASSRGPTGGPQHF
TRBV28	TRBJ2-2	TRBD1	.	TGTGCCAGCAGACAGGGGGGAAACACCGGGGAGCTGTTTTTT	CASRQGGNTGELFF
TRBV11-3	TRBJ1-2	.	.	TGTGCCAGCAGCTTAGTCAATGCAGGGCGGTGGGGCTACACCTTC	CASSLVNAGRWGYTF
TRBV5-1	TRBJ2-1	TRBD2	.	TGCGCCAGCAGCTTGCAGCGGGAGACCTACAATGAGCAGTTCTTC	CASSLQRETYNEQFF
TRBV7-3	TRBJ2-2	.	.	TGTGCCAGCAGCTTACTTTCTGACGCCGGGGAGCTGTTTTTT	CASSLLSDAGELFF
TRBV6-5	TRBJ2-5	.	.	TGTGCCAGCAGTTACTCGAGCCCAGGGACAGAGACCCAGTACTTC	CASSYSSPGTETQYF
TRBV6-1	TRBJ2-1	TRBD2	.	TGTGCCAGCAGTGGACTAGCGGGTTACAATGAGCAGTTCTTC	CASSGLAGYNEQFF
TRBV6-7	TRBJ1-5	TRBD1	.	TGTGCCAGCGACAGGGCAAATCAGCCCCAGCATTTT	CASDRANQPQHF
TRBV6-6	TRBJ1-3	.	.	TGTGCCAGCAGGGGACAAGAGAAAGACTCTGGAAACACCATATATTTT	CASRGQEKDSGNTIYF
TRBV9	TRBJ2-3	TRBD2	.	TGTGCCAGCAGCTCTAGGAGCGGGACTAGCACAGATACGCAGTATTTT	CASSSRSGTSTDTQYF
TRBV5-4	TRBJ1-2	TRBD1	.	TGTGCCAGCAGTCAGGGACAGAACTATGGCTACACCTTC	CASSQGQNYGYTF
TRBV4-2	TRBJ2-1	.	.	TGTGCCAGCAGCCAAGACCCCGGACCTAACAATGAGCAGTTCTTC	CASSQDPGPNNEQFF
TRBV18	TRBJ1-5	.	.	TGTGCCAGCTCATGGGGAGGTTTCCCACCCCAGCATTTT	CASSWGGFPPQHF
TRBV13	TRBJ2-1	TRBD2	.	TGTGCCAGCAGCCGAATGTGGCGGGAGGAAAACAATGAGCAGTTCTTC	CASSRMWREENNEQFF
TRBV9	TRBJ2-3	TRBD2	.	TGTGCCAGCAGCCGAGAGCGGGGGGGCACAGATACGCAGTATTTT	CASSRERGGTDTQYF
TRBV7-2	TRBJ2-7	.	.	TGTGCCAGCAGCTTAGGGGTTTCCCATAGCTACGAGCAGTACTTC	CASSLGVSHSYEQYF
TRBV5-1	TRBJ2-2	.	once	TGCGCCAGCAGGATAACATCCGCCGGGGAGCTGTTTTTT	CASRITSAGELFF
TRBV4-1	TRBJ2-7	.	.	TGCGCCAGCAGCCCACTCGGGGTATCCTACGAGCAGTACTTC	CASSPLGVSYEQYF
TRBV18	TRBJ1-4	.	.	TGTGCCAGCTCACGCCTTAGTCTGCAGATAACTAATGAAAAACTGTTTTTT	CASSRLSLQITNEKLFF
TRBV7-2	TRBJ2-5	TRBD2	.	TGTGCCAGCAGCACCTGGGGTCTAGCGGGGCAAGAGACCCAGTACTTC	CASSTWGLAGQETQYF
TRBV6-6	TRBJ2-2	.	once	TGTGCCAGCAGTTACGGCTACACCGGGGAGCTGTTTTTT	CASSYGYTGELFF
TRBV5-1	TRBJ1-1	TRBD1	.	TGCGCCAGCAGCTGGGAGACAGGGGGAACTGAAGCTTTCTTT	CASSWETGGTEAFF
TRBV5-1	TRBJ2-3	.	.	TGCGCCAGCAGCACGGACCTCACAGATACGCAGTATTTT	CASSTDLTDTQYF
TRBV29-1	TRBJ1-2	TRBD1	.	TGCAGCGTCGCTACAGGGGCGGGTGGCTACACCTTC	CSVATGAGGYTF